This TCR beta chain is drawn from a study of blood T cell repertoires in COVID-19. The method was immunoSEQ multiplex PCR; TCRdb's version includes in-frame clones alone and lacks a portion of them. The table has more than 150,000 clones, 70% to 90% seen once. CDR1 is MNHEY and CDR2 is SVGAGI in the germline V gene. The CDR3 contains 11 residues. V gave up 11 bases and J gave up 8 bases, with 15 bases separating them. V is TRBV6-5 and J is TRBJ1-2; D unresolved. This sequence was found in a man between 65 and 85 years old with active or convalescent COVID-19. Source material: peripheral blood. The CDR3 DNA follows: TGTGCCGAGCGGGCCGCCACCGGCTACACCTTC. This translates into CAERAATGYTF.